Listed here is a single T cell receptor beta chain. As yet, its antigen is unknown. The data originate from a study of T-cell memory formation after mild COVID-19. TCR alpha and TCR beta cDNA libraries carrying sample barcodes and UMIs were produced by 5'RACE using constant-segment primers. A single record per CDR3 protein comes from TCRdb applying MiXCR to the 5' RACE reads. The profile shows around 200,000 distinct CDR3 sequences, roughly 18% of them singletons. Study conclusions and caveats: Cross-reactive memory apparently joined, as some responding clones appeared in pre-infection memory. CD4+ contracting clones lay mainly in CM and EM, CD8+ ones in EMRA. Clones contracting over day 15 to 85 were CD4/CD8 balanced, with later expanders leaning CD4+.

Germline V gene lookup returns CDR1 SEHNR and CDR2 FQNEAQ (reference sequence). The V end lost 3 bases, the J end lost 8 bases, and 7 bases lay between the germline ends. The CDR3 runs to 11 residues. This chain uses TRBV7-9 with TRBJ1-1; D remains unclear. The receptor was derived from a man between 18 and 29 years old who had mild COVID-19 (a few samples of this study predate the infection). Cell type and time point are not known. What was sequenced was PBMCs or a T cell subset sorted from them (not recorded which). The DNA of the CDR3 is TGTGCCAGCAGCTTCATGGGAGAAGCTTTCTTT. This sequence encodes CASSFMGEAFF.